Listed below are T cell receptor beta chains from one sample, sequenced in a study of Ad26.COV2.S vaccination and SARS-CoV-2 variants. Data came from immunoSEQ multiplex PCR; TCRdb stores just in-frame clones and leaves some out. This sample carries 350,000 to 400,000 clones, 88% of them seen once, and the ten largest clones take 3% to 4.5%. Sequencing used peripheral blood, obtained in a trial of Ad26.COV2.S vaccine versus placebo. Source of these receptors: a person aged 18-65 years who received the Ad26.COV2.S COVID-19 vaccine or a placebo. Each CDR3 is given with its conserved first and last residue. Each record gives: clone size, D gene, V gene, J gene, CDR3 DNA, CDR3 protein. The D gene is left open where the match is weak. Clone size appears in some rows only: once, few, many, or a class for an expanded clone.

>NA|TRBD1|TRBV29-1|TRBJ2-5
TGCAGCGTTTTGGGGCCGGGACAGGGGGTAGAGACCCAGTACTTC
CSVLGPGQGVETQYF
>NA|NA|TRBV4-1|TRBJ1-3
TGCGCCAGCAGCCATGGGCCAGGCAGAAACACCATATATTTT
CASSHGPGRNTIYF
>once|NA|TRBV29-1|TRBJ2-7
TGCAGCGTCCGGGGAATTAAATCCTACGAGCAGTACTTC
CSVRGIKSYEQYF
>NA|TRBD1|TRBV6-5|TRBJ2-7
TGTGCCAGCAGTCGGACAGGGGACGAGCAGTACTTC
CASSRTGDEQYF
>NA|NA|TRBV12-3/TRBV12-4|TRBJ1-2
TGTGCCAGCAGTCTAGGGAGGGACTATGGCTACACCTTC
CASSLGRDYGYTF
>NA|NA|TRBV4-1|TRBJ2-1
TGCGCCAGCAGCCGGCTTGAAGTGGGTGGTGAGCAGTTCTTC
CASSRLEVGGEQFF
>NA|NA|TRBV7-2|TRBJ2-2
TGTGCCAGCAGCTCCAAATGGTCGCAGGTTAGGACCGGGGAGCTGTTTTTT
CASSSKWSQVRTGELFF
>NA|TRBD1|TRBV24-1|TRBJ2-5
TGTGCCACCAGTGACTCCGGGACAGGGGCAGAGACCCAGTACTTC
CATSDSGTGAETQYF
>NA|NA|TRBV5-1|TRBJ1-5
TGCGCCAGCAGCTTAATGCCAGGAAATAGCAATCAGCCCCAGCATTTT
CASSLMPGNSNQPQHF
>NA|NA|TRBV5-4|TRBJ2-3
TGTGCCAGCAGCAGTACTCGGTGGGGCACAGATACGCAGTATTTT
CASSSTRWGTDTQYF
>NA|NA|TRBV7-2|TRBJ1-1
TGTGCCAGCAGCTTGGTAACAGCTAAGAACACTGAAGCTTTCTTT
CASSLVTAKNTEAFF
>once|NA|TRBV18|TRBJ2-3
TGTGCCAGCTCACCGTTAAGACCGGGGGCGACCACAGATACGCAGTATTTT
CASSPLRPGATTDTQYF
>once|NA|TRBV5-1|TRBJ2-3
TGCGCCAGCAGCCTTGGCGCATTGGACGTTAGCACAGATACGCAGTATTTT
CASSLGALDVSTDTQYF
>NA|NA|TRBV10-3|TRBJ1-6
TGTGCCATCAGAGCTACAAGCTCCTATAATTCACCCCTCCACTTT
CAIRATSSYNSPLHF
>once|TRBD2|TRBV6-4|TRBJ2-3
TGTGCCAGCGGATCTAGCGGGGGGGCAAAAGATACGCAGTATTTT
CASGSSGGAKDTQYF
>NA|NA|TRBV5-1|TRBJ2-5
TGCGCCAGCAGCTTGGGTCTAGGAGAAGAGACCCAGTACTTC
CASSLGLGEETQYF